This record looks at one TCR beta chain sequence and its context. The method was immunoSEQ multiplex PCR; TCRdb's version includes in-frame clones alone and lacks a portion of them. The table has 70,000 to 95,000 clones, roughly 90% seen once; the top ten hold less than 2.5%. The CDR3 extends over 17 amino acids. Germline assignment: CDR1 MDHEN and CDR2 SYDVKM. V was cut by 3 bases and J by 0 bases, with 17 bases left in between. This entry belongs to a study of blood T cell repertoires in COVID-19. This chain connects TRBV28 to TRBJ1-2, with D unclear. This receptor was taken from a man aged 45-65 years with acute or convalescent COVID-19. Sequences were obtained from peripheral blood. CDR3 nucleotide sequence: TGTGCCAGCAGTTTTGACGCCAGACTGACGACTAACTATGGCTACACCTTC. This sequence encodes CASSFDARLTTNYGYTF.